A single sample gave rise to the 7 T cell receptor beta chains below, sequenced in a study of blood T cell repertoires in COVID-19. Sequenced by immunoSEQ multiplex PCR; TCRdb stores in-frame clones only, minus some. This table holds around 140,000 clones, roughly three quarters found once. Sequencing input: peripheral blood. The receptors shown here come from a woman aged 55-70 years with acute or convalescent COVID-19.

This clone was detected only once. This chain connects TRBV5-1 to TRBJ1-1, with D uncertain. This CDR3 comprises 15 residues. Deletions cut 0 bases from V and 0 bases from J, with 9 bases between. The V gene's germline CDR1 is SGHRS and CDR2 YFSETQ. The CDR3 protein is CASSLGAVMNTEAFF. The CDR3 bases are TGCGCCAGCAGCTTGGGGGCTGTAATGAACACTGAAGCTTTCTTT.

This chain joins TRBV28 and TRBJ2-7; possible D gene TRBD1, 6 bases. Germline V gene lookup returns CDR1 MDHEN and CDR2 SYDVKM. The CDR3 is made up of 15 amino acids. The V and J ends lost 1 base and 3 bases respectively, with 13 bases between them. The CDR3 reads CASSLSTGSLYEQYF. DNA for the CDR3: TGTGCCAGCAGTTTATCAACAGGGTCCCTCTACGAGCAGTACTTC. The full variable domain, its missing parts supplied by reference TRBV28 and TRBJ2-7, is DVKVTQSSRYLVKRTGEKVFLECVQDMDHENMFWYRQDPGLGLRLIYFSYDVKMKEKGDIPEGYSVSREKKERFSLILESASTNQTSMYLCASSLSTGSLYEQYFGPGTRLTVT.

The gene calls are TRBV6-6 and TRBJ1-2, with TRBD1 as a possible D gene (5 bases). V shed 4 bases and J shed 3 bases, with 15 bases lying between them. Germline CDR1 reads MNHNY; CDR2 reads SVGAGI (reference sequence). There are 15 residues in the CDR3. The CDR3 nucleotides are TGTGCCAGCAGTTCCCCATTCAGGGAAGACTATGGCTACACCTTC. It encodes CASSSPFREDYGYTF.

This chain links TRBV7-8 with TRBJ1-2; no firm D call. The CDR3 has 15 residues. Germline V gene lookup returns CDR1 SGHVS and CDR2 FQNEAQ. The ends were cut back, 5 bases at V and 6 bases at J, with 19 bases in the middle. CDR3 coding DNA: TGTGCCAGCAGCCCCCGGGGAGGGCGAGGGAATGGCTACACCTTC. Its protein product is CASSPRGGRGNGYTF. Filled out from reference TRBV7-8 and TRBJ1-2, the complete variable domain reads GAGVSQSPRYKVAKRGQDVALRCDPISGHVSLFWYQQALGQGPEFLTYFQNEAQLDKSGLPSDRFFAERPEGSVSTLKIQRTQQEDSAVYLCASSPRGGRGNGYTFGSGTRLTVV.

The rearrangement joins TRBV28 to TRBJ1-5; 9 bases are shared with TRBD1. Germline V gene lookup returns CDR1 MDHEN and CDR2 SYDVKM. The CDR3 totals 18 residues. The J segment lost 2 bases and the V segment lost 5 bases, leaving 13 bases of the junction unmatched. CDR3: CASSLTGTGTLGNQPQHF. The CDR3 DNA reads TGTGCCAGCAGTCTAACCGGGACAGGGACCTTGGGCAATCAGCCCCAGCATTTT.

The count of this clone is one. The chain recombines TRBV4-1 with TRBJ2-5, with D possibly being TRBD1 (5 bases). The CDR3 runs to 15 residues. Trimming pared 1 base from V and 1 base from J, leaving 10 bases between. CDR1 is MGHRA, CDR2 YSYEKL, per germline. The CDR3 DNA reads TGCGCCAGCAGCCAAGGTCCGGACATCCAAGAGACCCAGTACTTC. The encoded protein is CASSQGPDIQETQYF.

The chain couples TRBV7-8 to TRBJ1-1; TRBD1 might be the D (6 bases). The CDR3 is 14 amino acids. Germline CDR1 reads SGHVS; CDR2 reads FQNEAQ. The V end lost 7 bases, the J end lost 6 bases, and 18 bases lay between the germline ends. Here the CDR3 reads CASTKGVGTPEAFF. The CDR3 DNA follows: TGTGCCAGCACCAAGGGGGTGGGAACCCCTGAAGCTTTCTTT.